The T cell receptor beta chain under discussion was sequenced for a study of T-cell reconstitution after alpha-beta-depleted transplantation in children. Molecular barcoding with unique molecular identifiers was used for the TCRbeta library. TCRdb re-analysed the PCR reads in MiXCR, keeping a single row per CDR3 protein. Among around 400,000 distinct CDR3 sequences listed, around 21% were seen once. Germline CDR1 reads SGHRS; CDR2 reads YFSETQ. The V end was cut by 4 bases, the J end by 2 bases, with 11 bases between. The CDR3 spans 14 residues. This clonotype was sampled from a human donor who donated a stem cell graft to a child with acute myeloid leukemia. Sequencing was performed on PBMCs from the stem cell graft donor, taken from the stem cell graft. The chain has TRBV5-1 and TRBJ2-3; possible D gene TRBD2, 5 bases. The CDR3, as DNA: TGCGCCAGCAGCCGCGGGTCGAACACAGATACGCAGTATTTT. Translation gives CASSRGSNTDTQYF.